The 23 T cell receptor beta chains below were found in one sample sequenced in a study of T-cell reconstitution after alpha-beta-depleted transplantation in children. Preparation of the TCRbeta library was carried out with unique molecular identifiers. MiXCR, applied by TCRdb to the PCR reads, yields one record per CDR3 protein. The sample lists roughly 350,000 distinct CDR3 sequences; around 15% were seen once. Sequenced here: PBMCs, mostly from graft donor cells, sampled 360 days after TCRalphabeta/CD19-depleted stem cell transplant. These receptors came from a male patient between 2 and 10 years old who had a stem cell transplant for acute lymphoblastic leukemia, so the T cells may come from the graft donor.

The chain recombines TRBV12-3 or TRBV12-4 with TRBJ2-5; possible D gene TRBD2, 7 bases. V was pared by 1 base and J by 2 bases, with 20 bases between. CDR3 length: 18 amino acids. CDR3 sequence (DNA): TGTGCCAGCAGTTTAGGGGGGGCGGGAGTTGAAGATCAAGAGACCCAGTACTTC. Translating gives CASSLGGAGVEDQETQYF.

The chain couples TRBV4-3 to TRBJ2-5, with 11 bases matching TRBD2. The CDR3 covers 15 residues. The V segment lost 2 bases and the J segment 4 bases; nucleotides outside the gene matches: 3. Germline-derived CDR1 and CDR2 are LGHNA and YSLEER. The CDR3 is CASSQTGLAGETQYF. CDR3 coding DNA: TGCGCCAGCAGCCAAACAGGACTAGCGGGAGAGACCCAGTACTTC.

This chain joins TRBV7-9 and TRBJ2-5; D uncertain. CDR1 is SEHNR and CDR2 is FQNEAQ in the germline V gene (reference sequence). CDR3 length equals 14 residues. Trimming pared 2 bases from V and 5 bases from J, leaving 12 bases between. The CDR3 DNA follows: TGTGCCAGCAGCTTATTGTCGTCCGTCGAGACCCAGTACTTC. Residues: CASSLLSSVETQYF. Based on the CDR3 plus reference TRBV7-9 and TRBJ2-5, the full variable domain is DTGVSQNPRHKITKRGQNVTFRCDPISEHNRLYWYRQTLGQGPEFLTYFQNEAQLEKSRLLSDRFSAERPKGSFSTLEIQRTEQGDSAMYLCASSLLSSVETQYFGPGTRLLVL.

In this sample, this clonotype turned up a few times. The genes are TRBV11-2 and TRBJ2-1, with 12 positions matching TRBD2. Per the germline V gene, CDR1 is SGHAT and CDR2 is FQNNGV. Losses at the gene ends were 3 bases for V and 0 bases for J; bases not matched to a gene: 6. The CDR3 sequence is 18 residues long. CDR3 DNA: TGTGCCAGCAGCTTCCCCGCGACTAGCGGGAGCTCCTACAATGAGCAGTTCTTC. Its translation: CASSFPATSGSSYNEQFF.

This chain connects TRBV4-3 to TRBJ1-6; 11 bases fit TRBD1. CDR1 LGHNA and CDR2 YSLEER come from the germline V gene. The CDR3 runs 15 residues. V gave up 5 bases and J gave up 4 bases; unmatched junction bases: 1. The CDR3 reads CASSWDRGYNSPLHF. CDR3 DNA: TGCGCCAGCAGCTGGGACAGGGGGTATAATTCACCCCTCCACTTT.

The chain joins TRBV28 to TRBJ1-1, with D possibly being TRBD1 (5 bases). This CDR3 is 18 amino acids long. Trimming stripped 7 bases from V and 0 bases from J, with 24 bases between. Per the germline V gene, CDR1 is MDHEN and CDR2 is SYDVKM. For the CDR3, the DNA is TGTGCCAGCACCGCCGCAGAGGGGTACGCGGGGATGAACACTGAAGCTTTCTTT. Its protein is CASTAAEGYAGMNTEAFF.

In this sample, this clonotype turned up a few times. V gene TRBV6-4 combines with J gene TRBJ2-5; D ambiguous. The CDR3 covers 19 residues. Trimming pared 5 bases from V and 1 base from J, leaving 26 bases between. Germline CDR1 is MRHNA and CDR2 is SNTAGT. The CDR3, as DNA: TGTGCCAGCAGTCCCGCGTCTGCGGTATACCCCATGGGCCAAGAGACCCAGTACTTC. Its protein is CASSPASAVYPMGQETQYF.

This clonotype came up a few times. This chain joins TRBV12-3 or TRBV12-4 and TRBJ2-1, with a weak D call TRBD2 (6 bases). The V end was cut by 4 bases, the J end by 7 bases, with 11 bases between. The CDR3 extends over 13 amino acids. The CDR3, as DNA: TGTGCCAGCAGTTCTCGGACTAAAAATGAGCAGTTCTTC. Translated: CASSSRTKNEQFF.

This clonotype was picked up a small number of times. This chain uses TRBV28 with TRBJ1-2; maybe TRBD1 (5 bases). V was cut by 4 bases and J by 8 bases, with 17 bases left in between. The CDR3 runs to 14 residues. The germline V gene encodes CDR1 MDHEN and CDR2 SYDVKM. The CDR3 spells CASSSRRAGFGYTF. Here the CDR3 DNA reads TGTGCCAGCAGTTCGAGGAGGGCAGGGTTCGGCTACACCTTC.

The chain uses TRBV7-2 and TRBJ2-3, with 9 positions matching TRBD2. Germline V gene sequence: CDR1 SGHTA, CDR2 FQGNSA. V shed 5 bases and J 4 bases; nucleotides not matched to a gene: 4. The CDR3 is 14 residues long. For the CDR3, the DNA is TGTGCCAGCAGCCGCGGGAGGGCAGCAGATACGCAGTATTTT. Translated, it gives CASSRGRAADTQYF.

The CDR3 reads CASSPRTSRSYNEQFF. CDR3 nucleotides: TGTGCCAGCAGCCCACGGACTAGCCGATCCTACAATGAGCAGTTCTTC. V usage is TRBV9 and J usage is TRBJ2-1, with 8 bases identical to TRBD2. There are 16 residues in the CDR3. Trimming cost V 4 bases and J 1 base; bases outside gene matches: 7. Germline CDR1 SGDLS, CDR2 YYNGEE.

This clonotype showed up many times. The CDR3 is CSARDPPSGNTIYF. The CDR3 nucleotides read TGCAGTGCTAGAGATCCACCCTCTGGAAACACCATATATTTT. The chain joins TRBV20-1 to TRBJ1-3, with D hard to call. Germline loops: CDR1 DFQATT, CDR2 SNEGSKA (reference sequence). V dropped 0 bases and J dropped 0 bases, with 6 bases sitting between them. The CDR3 is made up of 14 amino acids.

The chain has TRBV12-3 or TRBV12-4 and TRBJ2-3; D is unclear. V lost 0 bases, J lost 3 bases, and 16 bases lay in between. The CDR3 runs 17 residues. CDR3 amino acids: CASSLALAHAGTDTQYF. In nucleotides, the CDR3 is TGTGCCAGCAGTTTAGCTTTAGCACACGCAGGTACAGATACGCAGTATTTT.

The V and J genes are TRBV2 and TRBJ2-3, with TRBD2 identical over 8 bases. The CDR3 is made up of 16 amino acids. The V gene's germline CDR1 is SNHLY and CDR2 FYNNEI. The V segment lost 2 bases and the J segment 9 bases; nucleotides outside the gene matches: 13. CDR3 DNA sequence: TGTGCCAGCAGTGAATGGCGGGAGGTCCAAGTGGGGACGCAGTATTTT. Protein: CASSEWREVQVGTQYF.

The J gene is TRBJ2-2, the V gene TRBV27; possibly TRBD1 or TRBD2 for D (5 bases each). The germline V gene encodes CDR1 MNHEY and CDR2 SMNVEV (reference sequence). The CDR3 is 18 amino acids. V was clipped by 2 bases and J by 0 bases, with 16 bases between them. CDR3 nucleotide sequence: TGTGCCAGCAGTTTAGCCGCAGCCGGGACCCCGAACACCGGGGAGCTGTTTTTT. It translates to CASSLAAAGTPNTGELFF.

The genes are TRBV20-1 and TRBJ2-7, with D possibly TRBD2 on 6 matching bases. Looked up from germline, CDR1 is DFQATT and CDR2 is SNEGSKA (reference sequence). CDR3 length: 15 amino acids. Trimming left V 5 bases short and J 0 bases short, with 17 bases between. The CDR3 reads CSAWGTDGNSYEQYF. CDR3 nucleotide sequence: TGCAGTGCTTGGGGGACTGACGGTAACTCCTACGAGCAGTACTTC.

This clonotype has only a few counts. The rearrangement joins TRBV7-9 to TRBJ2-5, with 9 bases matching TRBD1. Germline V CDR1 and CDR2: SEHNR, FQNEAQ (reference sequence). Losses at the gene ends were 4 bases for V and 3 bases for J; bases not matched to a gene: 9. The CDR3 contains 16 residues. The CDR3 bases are TGTGCCAGCAGCTCTCGAACCGGGACAGGGAAAGAGACCCAGTACTTC. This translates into CASSSRTGTGKETQYF.

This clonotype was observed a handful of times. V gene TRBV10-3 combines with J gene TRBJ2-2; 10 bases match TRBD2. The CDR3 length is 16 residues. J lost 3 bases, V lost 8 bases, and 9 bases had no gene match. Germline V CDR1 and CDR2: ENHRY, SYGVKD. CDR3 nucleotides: TGTGCCATCGGGGCTAGCGGGAGCATCTACACCGGGGAGCTGTTTTTT. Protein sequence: CAIGASGSIYTGELFF.

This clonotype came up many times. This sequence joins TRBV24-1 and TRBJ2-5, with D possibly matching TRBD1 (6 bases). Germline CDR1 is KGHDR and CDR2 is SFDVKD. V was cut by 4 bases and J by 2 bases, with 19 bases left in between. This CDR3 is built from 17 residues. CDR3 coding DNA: TGTGCCACCAGTGACTCAAAGGCCGGACAGAAACAAGAGACCCAGTACTTC. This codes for CATSDSKAGQKQETQYF.

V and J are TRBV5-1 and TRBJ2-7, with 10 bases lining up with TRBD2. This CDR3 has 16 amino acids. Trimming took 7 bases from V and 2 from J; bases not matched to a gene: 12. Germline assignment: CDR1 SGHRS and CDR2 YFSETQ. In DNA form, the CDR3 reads TGCGCCAGCCGGACTAGCGGAAGGACCTTCCCCTACGAGCAGTACTTC. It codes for CASRTSGRTFPYEQYF.

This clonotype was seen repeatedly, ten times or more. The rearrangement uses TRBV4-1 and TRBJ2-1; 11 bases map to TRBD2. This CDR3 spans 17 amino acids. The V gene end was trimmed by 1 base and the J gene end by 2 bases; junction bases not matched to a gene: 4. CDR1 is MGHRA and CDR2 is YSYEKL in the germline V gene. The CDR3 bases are TGCGCCAGCAGCCAAGTTAGCGGGAGGGCCCCCTACAATGAGCAGTTCTTC. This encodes CASSQVSGRAPYNEQFF.

CDR3 DNA sequence: TGTGCCAGCAGCTTGACAGGGAGGTTACAGTTCTTC. This sequence encodes CASSLTGRLQFF. The gene calls are TRBV11-2 and TRBJ2-1, with D possibly TRBD1 on 7 matching bases. Trimming removed 3 bases at V and 13 bases at J, with 13 bases between. CDR1 SGHAT and CDR2 FQNNGV come from the germline V gene. The CDR3 covers 12 residues.

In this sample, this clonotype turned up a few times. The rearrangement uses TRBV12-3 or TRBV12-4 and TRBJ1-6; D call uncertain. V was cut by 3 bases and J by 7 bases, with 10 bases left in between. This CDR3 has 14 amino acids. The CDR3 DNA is TGTGCCAGCAGTTTGACGGTGGTCAATTCACCCCTCCACTTT. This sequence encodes CASSLTVVNSPLHF.